The table lists the clone carrying this T cell receptor (beta chain) with many counts. The antigen remains undetermined. The data derive from a study of T cell repertoires in cytomegalovirus infection. Study-wide results and limits: HLA-C-restricted CMV-specific TCR beta clonotypes prevailed in the ex vivo response.

TCRdb re-analysed the reads in MiXCR, keeping a single row per CDR3 protein. The data show some 110,000 distinct CDR3 sequences, about 9.4% seen once. V dropped 5 bases and J dropped 8; count of bases not matched to a gene: 8. The CDR3 loop spans 15 amino acids. This TCR was sampled from a human donor in good health (CMV status not recorded). Some clones in this sample may be carry-over from other donors' samples. This chain uses TRBV12-3 or TRBV12-4 with TRBJ1-6, with 8 nucleotides matching TRBD1. The sample comprised PBMCs, sequenced either directly or after in vitro stimulation (not recorded which). The CDR3 loop reads CASSARQGRDSPLHF. Written as DNA, the CDR3 is TGTGCCAGCAGTGCCCGACAGGGGCGAGATTCACCCCTCCACTTT.